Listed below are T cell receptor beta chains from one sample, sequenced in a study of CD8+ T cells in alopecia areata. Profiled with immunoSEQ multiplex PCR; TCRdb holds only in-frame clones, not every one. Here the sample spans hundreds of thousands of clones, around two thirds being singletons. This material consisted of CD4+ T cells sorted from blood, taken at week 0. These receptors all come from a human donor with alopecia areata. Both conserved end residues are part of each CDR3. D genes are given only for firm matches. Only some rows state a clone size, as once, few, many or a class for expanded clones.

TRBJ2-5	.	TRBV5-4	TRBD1	TGTGCCAGCAGCTTCCTCTCTGGGACAGGAGGAGAGACCCAGTACTTC	CASSFLSGTGGETQYF
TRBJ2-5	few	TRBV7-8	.	TGTGCCAGCAGCCCCAGACAAGAGACCCAGTACTTC	CASSPRQETQYF
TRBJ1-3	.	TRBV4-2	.	TGTGCCAGCAGCCAAGATAACGGGTTCTCTGGAAACACCATATATTTT	CASSQDNGFSGNTIYF
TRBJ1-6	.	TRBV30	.	TGTGCCTGGAGTTCTGCGAGAGGGTCACCCCTCCACTTT	CAWSSARGSPLHF
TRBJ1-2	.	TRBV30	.	TGTGCCTGGAGCAACGTAGGCTACACCTTC	CAWSNVGYTF
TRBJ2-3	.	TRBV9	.	TGTGCCAGCAGCGCAGGGCCAGATACGCAGTATTTT	CASSAGPDTQYF
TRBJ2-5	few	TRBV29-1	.	TGCAGCGTTGGAGCGTGGGAGACCCAGTACTTC	CSVGAWETQYF
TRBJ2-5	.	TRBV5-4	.	TGTGCCAGCAGCTCCAGACAGGTGCAAGAGACCCAGTACTTC	CASSSRQVQETQYF
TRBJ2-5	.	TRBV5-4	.	TGTGCCAGCAGCTTGCATCCGAGGGGCCAAGAGACCCAGTACTTC	CASSLHPRGQETQYF
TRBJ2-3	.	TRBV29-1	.	TGCAGCGTTTGGGCCCTCATAGGCACAGATACGCAGTATTTT	CSVWALIGTDTQYF
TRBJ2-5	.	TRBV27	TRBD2	TGTGCCAGCAGTTTATTTAGCGGGGGGGATACAAGAGACCAGTACTTC	CASSLFSGGDTRDQYF
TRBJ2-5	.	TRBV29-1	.	TGCAGCGTTGGGGTAGGAACAGGCCAAGAGACCCAGTACTTC	CSVGVGTGQETQYF
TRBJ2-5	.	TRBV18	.	TGTGCCAGCACACTCCAGGGGATGGAGACCCAGTACTTC	CASTLQGMETQYF
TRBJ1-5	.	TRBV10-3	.	TGTGCCATCAGTGAACTTAATCAGCCCCAGCATTTT	CAISELNQPQHF
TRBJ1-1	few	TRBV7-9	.	TGTGCCAGCAGCTTAGTCGACCAGGGAGTGGCTGAAGCTTTCTTT	CASSLVDQGVAEAFF
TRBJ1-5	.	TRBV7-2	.	TGTGCCAGCAGTACGCAATGGGGGGCTGGCAATCAGCCCCAGCATTTT	CASSTQWGAGNQPQHF
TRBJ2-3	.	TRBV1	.	TGCTCCGGGGCGTCCACAGATACGCAGTATTTT	CSGASTDTQYF
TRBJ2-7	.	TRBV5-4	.	TGTGCCAGCAGCTTGGGGGCAGGCAGAACGGGAGAGCAGTACTTC	CASSLGAGRTGEQYF
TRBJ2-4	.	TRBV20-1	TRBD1	TGCAGTGTCAGATCCCGGACAGGTCCGTTCTTC	CSVRSRTGPFF
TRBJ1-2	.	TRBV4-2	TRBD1	TGTGCCAGCAGCCATCCTACAGGGGATCATGGCTACACCTTC	CASSHPTGDHGYTF
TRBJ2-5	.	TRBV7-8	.	TGTGCCAGCAGCAACGGACACCCCGGAGAAGGGGCCCAGTACTTC	CASSNGHPGEGAQYF
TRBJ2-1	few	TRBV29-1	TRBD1	TGCAGCGCCGGGGACAGTCCTCACAATGAGCAGTTCTTC	CSAGDSPHNEQFF
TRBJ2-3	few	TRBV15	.	TGTGCCACCAGCAGAGGATCAGTAGGACAGCGGTCTAGCACAGATACGCAGTATTTT	CATSRGSVGQRSSTDTQYF
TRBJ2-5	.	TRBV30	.	TGTGCCTGGAGCTATACAGGGAGTGAGACCCAGTACTTC	CAWSYTGSETQYF
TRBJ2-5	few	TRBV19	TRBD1	TGTGCCAGTAGTACGAGACAGGGTGAGACCCAGTACTTC	CASSTRQGETQYF
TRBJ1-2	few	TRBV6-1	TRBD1	TGTGCCAGCAGTGTGGGGACAGGGAACTATGGCTACACCTTC	CASSVGTGNYGYTF
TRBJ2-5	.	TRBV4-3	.	TGCGCCAGCAGCCAAGATTCGGACGAGACCCAGTACTTC	CASSQDSDETQYF
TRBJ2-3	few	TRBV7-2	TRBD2	TGTGCCAGCAGCTTAGTTCCGCGGGGGGGCCGAACAGATACGCAGTATTTT	CASSLVPRGGRTDTQYF
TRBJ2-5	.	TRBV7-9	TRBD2	TGTGCCAGCAGCTTAGTACTAGCGGCTGAAGAGACCCAGTACTTC	CASSLVLAAEETQYF
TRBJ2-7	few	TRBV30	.	TGTGCCTGGGGCTACTACGAGCAGTACTTC	CAWGYYEQYF
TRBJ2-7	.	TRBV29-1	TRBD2	TGCAGCGTTGTTGGCGGGGGGCCCTCCTACGAGCAGTACTTC	CSVVGGGPSYEQYF
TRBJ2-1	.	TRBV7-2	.	TGTGCCAGCAGCCCCACCGACGTATACAATGAGCAGTTCTTC	CASSPTDVYNEQFF
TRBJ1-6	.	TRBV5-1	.	TGCGCCAGCGCCCTTGGTGGTTCACCCCTCCACTTT	CASALGGSPLHF
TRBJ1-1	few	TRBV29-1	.	TGCAGCGTTGATGGGACCCCGAACACTGAAGCTTTCTTT	CSVDGTPNTEAFF
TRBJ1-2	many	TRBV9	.	TGTGCCAGCAGCGTAGACCCGTCTAACTATGGCTACACCTTC	CASSVDPSNYGYTF
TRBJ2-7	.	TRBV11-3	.	TGTGCCAGCAGCTTAACCTCGATACAGGGTATGAACGAGCAGTACTTC	CASSLTSIQGMNEQYF